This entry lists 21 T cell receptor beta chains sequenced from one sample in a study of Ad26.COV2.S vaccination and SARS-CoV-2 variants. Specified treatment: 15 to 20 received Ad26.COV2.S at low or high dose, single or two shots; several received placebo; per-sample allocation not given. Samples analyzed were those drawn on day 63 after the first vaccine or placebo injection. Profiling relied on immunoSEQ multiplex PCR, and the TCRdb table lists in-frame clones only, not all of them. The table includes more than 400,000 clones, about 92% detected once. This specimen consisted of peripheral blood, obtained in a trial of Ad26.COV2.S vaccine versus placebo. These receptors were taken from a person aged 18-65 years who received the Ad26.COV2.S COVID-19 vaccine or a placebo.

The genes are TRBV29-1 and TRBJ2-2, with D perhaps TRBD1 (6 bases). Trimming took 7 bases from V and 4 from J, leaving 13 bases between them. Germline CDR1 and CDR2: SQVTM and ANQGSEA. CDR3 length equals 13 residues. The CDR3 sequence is CSGSGRGTGELFF. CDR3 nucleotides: TGCAGCGGGTCGGGCAGGGGCACCGGGGAGCTGTTTTTT.

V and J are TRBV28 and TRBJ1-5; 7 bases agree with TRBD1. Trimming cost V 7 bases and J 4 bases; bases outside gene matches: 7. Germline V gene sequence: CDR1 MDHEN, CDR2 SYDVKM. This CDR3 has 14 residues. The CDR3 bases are TGTGCCAGCATGCTCCGGGACAGTAATCAGCCCCAGCATTTT. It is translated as CASMLRDSNQPQHF.

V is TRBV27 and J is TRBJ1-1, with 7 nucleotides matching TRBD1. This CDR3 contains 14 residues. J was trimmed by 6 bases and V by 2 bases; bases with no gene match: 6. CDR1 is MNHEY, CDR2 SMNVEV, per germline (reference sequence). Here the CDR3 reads CASSLTTGSAEAFF. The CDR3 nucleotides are TGTGCCAGCAGTTTAACGACAGGGAGCGCTGAAGCTTTCTTT.

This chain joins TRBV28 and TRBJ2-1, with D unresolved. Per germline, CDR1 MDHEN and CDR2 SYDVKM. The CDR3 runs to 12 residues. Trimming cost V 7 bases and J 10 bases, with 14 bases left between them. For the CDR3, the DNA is TGTGCCAGCAAAACCCCCCCAAGCGAGCAGTTCTTC. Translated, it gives CASKTPPSEQFF.

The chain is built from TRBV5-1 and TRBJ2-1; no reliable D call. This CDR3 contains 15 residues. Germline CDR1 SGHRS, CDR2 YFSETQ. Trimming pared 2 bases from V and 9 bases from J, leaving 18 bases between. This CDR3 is CASSFSTLGSIEQFF. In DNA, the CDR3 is TGCGCCAGCAGCTTTTCGACCCTAGGGTCGATTGAGCAGTTCTTC. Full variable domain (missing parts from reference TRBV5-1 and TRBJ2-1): KAGVTQTPRYLIKTRGQQVTLSCSPISGHRSVSWYQQTPGQGLQFLFEYFSETQRNKGNFPGRFSGRQFSNSRSEMNVSTLELGDSALYLCASSFSTLGSIEQFFGPGTRLTVL.

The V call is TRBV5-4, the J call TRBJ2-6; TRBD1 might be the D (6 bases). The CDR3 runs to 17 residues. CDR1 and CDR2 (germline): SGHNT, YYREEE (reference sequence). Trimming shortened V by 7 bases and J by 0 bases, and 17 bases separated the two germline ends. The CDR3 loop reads CASGPGHAISGANVLTF. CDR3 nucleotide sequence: TGTGCCAGCGGTCCGGGACACGCTATCTCTGGGGCCAACGTCCTGACTTTC.

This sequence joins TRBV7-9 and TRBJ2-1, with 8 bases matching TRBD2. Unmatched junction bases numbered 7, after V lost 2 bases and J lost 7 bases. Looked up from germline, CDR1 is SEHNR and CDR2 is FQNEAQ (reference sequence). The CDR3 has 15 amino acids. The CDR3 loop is CASSLPGGHQNEQFF. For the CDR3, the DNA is TGTGCCAGCAGCTTACCGGGGGGGCACCAGAATGAGCAGTTCTTC.

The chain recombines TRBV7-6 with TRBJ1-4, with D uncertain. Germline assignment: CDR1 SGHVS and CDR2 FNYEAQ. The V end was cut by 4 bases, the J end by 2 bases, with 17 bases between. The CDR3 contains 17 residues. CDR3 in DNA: TGTGCCAGCAGCTCCCCGTCCTTGGGCCCTACTAATGAAAAACTGTTTTTT. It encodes CASSSPSLGPTNEKLFF.

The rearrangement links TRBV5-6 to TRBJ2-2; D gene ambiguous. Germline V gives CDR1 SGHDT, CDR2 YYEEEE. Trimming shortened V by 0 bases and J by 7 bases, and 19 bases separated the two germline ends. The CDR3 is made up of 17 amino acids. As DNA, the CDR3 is TGTGCCAGCAGCTTGGAAGTTGGGTCCATTGGGTACGGGGAGCTGTTTTTT. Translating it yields CASSLEVGSIGYGELFF.

This chain's CDR3 is CASSPRPDTDEKLFF. DNA of the CDR3: TGTGCCAGCAGCCCGAGACCGGATACCGATGAAAAACTGTTTTTT. V and J are TRBV5-5 and TRBJ1-4; D ambiguous. The V gene lost 4 bases and the J gene lost 6 bases, with 16 bases spanning the gap. The CDR3 is 15 amino acids. Germline CDR1 is SGHKS and CDR2 is YYEKEE (reference sequence).

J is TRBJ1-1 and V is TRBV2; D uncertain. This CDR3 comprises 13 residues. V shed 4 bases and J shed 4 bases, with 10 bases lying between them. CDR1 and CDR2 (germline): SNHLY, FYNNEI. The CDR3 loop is CASSVWRATEAFF. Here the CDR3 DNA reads TGTGCCAGCAGTGTTTGGCGGGCCACTGAAGCTTTCTTT.

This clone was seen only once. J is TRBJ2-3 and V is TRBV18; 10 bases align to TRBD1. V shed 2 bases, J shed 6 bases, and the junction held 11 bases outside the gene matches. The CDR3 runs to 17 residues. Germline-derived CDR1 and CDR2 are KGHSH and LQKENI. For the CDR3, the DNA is TGTGCCAGCTCACCATCTAGGGGACAGGGGTTGGTGGATACGCAGTATTTT. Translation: CASSPSRGQGLVDTQYF.

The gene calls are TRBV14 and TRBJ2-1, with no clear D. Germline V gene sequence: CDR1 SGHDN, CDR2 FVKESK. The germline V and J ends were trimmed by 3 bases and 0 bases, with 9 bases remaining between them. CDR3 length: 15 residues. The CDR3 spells CASSHQDSSYNEQFF. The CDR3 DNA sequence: TGTGCCAGCAGCCACCAGGATAGCTCCTACAATGAGCAGTTCTTC.

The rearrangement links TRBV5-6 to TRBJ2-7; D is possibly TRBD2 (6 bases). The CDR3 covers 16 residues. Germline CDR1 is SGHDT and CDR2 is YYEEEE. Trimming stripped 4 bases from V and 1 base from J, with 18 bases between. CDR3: CASSRLGRFVSYEQYF. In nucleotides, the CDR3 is TGTGCCAGCAGCAGACTAGGACGCTTCGTTTCCTACGAGCAGTACTTC.

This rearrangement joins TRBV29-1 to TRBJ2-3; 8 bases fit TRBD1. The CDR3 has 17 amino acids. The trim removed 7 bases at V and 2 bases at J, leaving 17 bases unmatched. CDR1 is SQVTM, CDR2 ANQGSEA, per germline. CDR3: CSATLIPGTGYTDTQYF. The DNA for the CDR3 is TGCAGCGCAACCCTGATTCCCGGGACAGGTTACACAGATACGCAGTATTTT.

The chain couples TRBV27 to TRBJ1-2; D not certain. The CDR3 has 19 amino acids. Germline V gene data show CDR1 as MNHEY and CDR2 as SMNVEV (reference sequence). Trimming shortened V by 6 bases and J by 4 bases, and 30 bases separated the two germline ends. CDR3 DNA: TGTGCCAGCAGACCTATAGCCAGATTGGGTAGTCCGAAAGGCTATGGCTACACCTTC. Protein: CASRPIARLGSPKGYGYTF.

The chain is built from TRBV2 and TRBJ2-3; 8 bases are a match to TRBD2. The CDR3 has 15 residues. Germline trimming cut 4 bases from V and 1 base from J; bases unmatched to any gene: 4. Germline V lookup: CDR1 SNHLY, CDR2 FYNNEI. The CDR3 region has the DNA TGTGCCAGCAGTGCCGGGACTAGACGCACAGATACGCAGTATTTT. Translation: CASSAGTRRTDTQYF.

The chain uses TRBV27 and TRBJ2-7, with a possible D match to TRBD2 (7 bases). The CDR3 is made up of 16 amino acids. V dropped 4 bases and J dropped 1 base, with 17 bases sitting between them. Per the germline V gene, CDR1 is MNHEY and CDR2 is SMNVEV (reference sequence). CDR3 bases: TGTGCCAGCAGTTCCCCCCCGCGGGGGCCATCCTACGAGCAGTACTTC. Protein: CASSSPPRGPSYEQYF.

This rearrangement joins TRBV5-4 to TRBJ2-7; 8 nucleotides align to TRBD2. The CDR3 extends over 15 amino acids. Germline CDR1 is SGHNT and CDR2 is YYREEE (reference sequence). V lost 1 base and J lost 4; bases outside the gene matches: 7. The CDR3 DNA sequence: TGTGCCAGCAGCTTGTCGGCGGGGGGCATTTACGAGCAGTACTTC. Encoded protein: CASSLSAGGIYEQYF.

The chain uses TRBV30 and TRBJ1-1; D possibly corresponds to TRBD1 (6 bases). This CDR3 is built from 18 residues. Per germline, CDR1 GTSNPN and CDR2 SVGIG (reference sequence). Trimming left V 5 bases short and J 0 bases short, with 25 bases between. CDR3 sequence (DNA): TGTGCCTGGGGAGGGGGGACGGACAAACCCCTTTTGAACACTGAAGCTTTCTTT. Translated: CAWGGGTDKPLLNTEAFF.

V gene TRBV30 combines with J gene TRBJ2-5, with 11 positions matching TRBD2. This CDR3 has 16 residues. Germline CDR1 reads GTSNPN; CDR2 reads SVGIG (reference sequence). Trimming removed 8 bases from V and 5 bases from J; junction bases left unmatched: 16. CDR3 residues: CARALHSGGAGETQYF. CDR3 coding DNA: TGTGCCCGAGCCCTCCATAGCGGGGGGGCCGGGGAGACCCAGTACTTC.